Listed below are T cell receptor beta chains from one sample, sequenced in a study of early T cells in non-severe SARS-CoV-2 infection. TCRdb passed the 5' RACE reads through MiXCR, listing each CDR3 protein once. This table holds 25,000 to 30,000 distinct CDR3 sequences, roughly 4.2% found once. The sample taken for sequencing was whole blood. The receptors derive from an adult who was a healthcare worker with PCR-confirmed SARS-CoV-2 infection or an uninfected control (not recorded which). The CDR3 runs from the conserved cysteine through the conserved F or W. D genes are given only for firm matches. Clone size is shown for a subset of rows, as once, few, many or a class of expanded clone.

clone size | J gene | V gene | D gene | CDR3 DNA | CDR3 protein
few | TRBJ2-3 | TRBV7-3 | - | TGTGCCAGCAGCGCGGACCGCACAGATACGCAGTATTTT | CASSADRTDTQYF
- | TRBJ2-3 | TRBV3-1 | TRBD1 | TGTGCCAGCAGGGAAGGGGGCCCGATAGGTCGAGATACGCAGTATTTT | CASREGGPIGRDTQYF
many | TRBJ2-1 | TRBV7-9 | - | TGTGCCAGCAGCTTAGCCAGAGGTAGATTTAACAATGAGCAGTTCTTC | CASSLARGRFNNEQFF
many | TRBJ2-2 | TRBV11-2 | - | TGTGCCAGCAGCTTGGAACGCACCGGGGAGCTGTTTTTT | CASSLERTGELFF
- | TRBJ2-1 | TRBV28 | TRBD2 | TGTGTCAGCAGTCGGAGACTAGCGGGGGGCAGTAGTGAGCAGTTCTTC | CVSSRRLAGGSSEQFF
many | TRBJ1-5 | TRBV7-2 | - | TGTGCCAGCAGCCTCCCGGGAGAACAGCCCCAGCATTTT | CASSLPGEQPQHF
many | TRBJ2-7 | TRBV5-4 | - | TGTGCCAGCAGCTTGATATTTGTTAGTGCCTACGAGCAGTACTTC | CASSLIFVSAYEQYF
many | TRBJ2-5 | TRBV6-1 | TRBD2 | TGTGCCAGCGTAACCGGGACTAGACAAGAGACCCAGTACTTC | CASVTGTRQETQYF
- | TRBJ1-4 | TRBV12-3/TRBV12-4 | - | TGTGCCAGCAGTTTTACGGGGCCGCGGGAAAAACTGTTTTTT | CASSFTGPREKLFF
- | TRBJ2-3 | TRBV10-3 | TRBD2 | TGTGCCATCAGTGACTTTGGGACTAGCGGGAGAACAGATACGCAGTATTTT | CAISDFGTSGRTDTQYF